These T cell receptor beta chains were read from a single sample in a study of cytomegalovirus exposure and HLA in healthy donors. TCRdb keeps only in-frame clones here, not all; method: immunoSEQ multiplex PCR. The sample contains some 170,000 clones, around 85% of which appear only once. Sequenced: PBMCs. The receptors shown here come from a woman under 40 in good health and CMV-seronegative. Each CDR3 is given with its conserved first and last residue. The D gene is left open where the match is weak. Clone size appears in some rows only: once, few, many, or a class for an expanded clone.

TRBV7-6	TRBJ2-3	TRBD2	-	CASSLKSSGGAGGDTQYF	TGTGCCAGCAGCTTAAAGTCTAGCGGGGGGGCTGGTGGAGATACGCAGTATTTT
TRBV4-3	TRBJ1-2	-	-	CASSQDSGGYGYTF	TGCGCCAGCAGCCAAGATTCGGGAGGCTATGGCTACACCTTC
TRBV5-1	TRBJ2-6	TRBD2	-	CASSLDLAGTFSGANVLTF	TGCGCCAGCAGCTTGGATTTAGCGGGGACCTTCTCTGGGGCCAACGTCCTGACTTTC
TRBV19	TRBJ2-1	TRBD1	-	CASSIPQGLRDEQFF	TGTGCCAGTAGTATCCCACAGGGGCTTAGGGATGAGCAGTTCTTC
TRBV5-5	TRBJ2-7	-	-	CASSNSYEQYF	TGTGCCAGCAGCAACTCCTACGAGCAGTACTTC
TRBV28	TRBJ2-7	-	-	CASSPYHGGGAGEQYF	TGTGCCAGCAGCCCCTACCACGGTGGGGGCGCGGGAGAGCAGTACTTC
TRBV29-1	TRBJ1-2	TRBD1	-	CSAAGTGLDYGYTF	TGCAGCGCCGCCGGGACAGGGTTAGACTATGGCTACACCTTC
TRBV7-9	TRBJ2-7	TRBD1	-	CASSLDRGEQYF	TGTGCCAGCAGCTTAGACAGGGGCGAGCAGTACTTC
TRBV29-1	TRBJ2-7	TRBD2	-	CSPWTSGRDEQYF	TGCAGCCCATGGACTAGCGGGAGGGACGAGCAGTACTTC
TRBV25-1	TRBJ2-5	-	-	CASSDSVRDDETQYF	TGTGCCAGCAGTGATTCGGTCAGGGATGATGAGACCCAGTACTTC
TRBV19	TRBJ1-2	TRBD1	-	CASTTGGNGYTF	TGTGCCAGCACTACAGGGGGCAATGGCTACACCTTC
TRBV27	TRBJ2-7	TRBD1	-	CASRPRQGAIYEQYF	TGTGCCAGCAGACCAAGACAGGGGGCGATCTACGAGCAGTACTTC
TRBV6-5	TRBJ2-1	-	-	CASSKPGVYNEQFF	TGTGCCAGCAGCAAACCCGGAGTGTACAATGAGCAGTTCTTC
TRBV5-4	TRBJ1-1	-	-	CASSLRRERDTEAFF	TGTGCCAGCAGCCTCCGGAGGGAGAGAGACACTGAAGCTTTCTTT
TRBV27	TRBJ1-2	-	-	CASSYRQHSNYGYTF	TGTGCCAGCAGTTACCGACAACATTCTAACTATGGCTACACCTTC
TRBV19	TRBJ1-2	-	-	CASSNRANYGYTF	TGTGCCAGTAGTAACAGAGCAAACTATGGCTACACCTTC
TRBV28	TRBJ1-4	-	-	CASSTTSFGVF	TGTGCCAGCAGCACTACATCTTTCGGTGTTTTT
TRBV4-2	TRBJ1-1	-	-	CASSLYAGKGTEAFF	TGTGCCAGCAGCCTGTACGCGGGGAAGGGCACTGAAGCTTTCTTT
TRBV20-1	TRBJ2-1	-	-	CSASDEQFF	TGCAGTGCTAGCGATGAGCAGTTCTTC
TRBV11-1	TRBJ2-4	-	-	CASSPSSGPIQYF	TGTGCCAGCAGCCCGAGCTCGGGGCCCATTCAGTACTTC
TRBV29-1	TRBJ2-5	TRBD2	few	CSLGGARREGLGTQYF	TGCAGTTTAGGGGGGGCTCGACGGGAGGGCCTAGGGACCCAGTACTTC
TRBV29-1	TRBJ2-7	TRBD1	-	CSVGLLDRSSYEQYF	TGCAGCGTTGGCCTTTTGGACAGGAGCTCCTACGAGCAGTACTTC
TRBV18	TRBJ2-5	-	-	CASSEGIEETQYF	TGTGCCAGCTCGGAGGGGATTGAAGAGACCCAGTACTTC
TRBV27	TRBJ1-5	-	-	CASSLSIGSNQPQHF	TGTGCCAGCAGTTTATCGATCGGTAGCAATCAGCCCCAGCATTTT
TRBV6-6	TRBJ2-5	TRBD1	-	CASSGTVQETQYF	TGTGCCAGCAGTGGGACAGTACAAGAGACCCAGTACTTC
TRBV19	TRBJ2-2	TRBD2	-	CASSNSGGNTGELFF	TGTGCCAGTAGTAATAGCGGGGGGAACACCGGGGAGCTGTTTTTT
TRBV28	TRBJ2-7	TRBD2	-	CASSGGGSIKYEQYF	TGTGCCAGCAGTGGCGGGGGGTCAATTAAGTACGAGCAGTACTTC
TRBV28	TRBJ1-1	-	-	CASSLYPSGNTEAFF	TGTGCCAGCAGTTTATACCCATCAGGGAACACTGAAGCTTTCTTT
TRBV16	TRBJ1-6	-	-	CASSPGTVTSPLHF	TGTGCCAGCAGCCCCGGGACCGTTACTTCACCCCTCCACTTT
TRBV6-1	TRBJ2-5	-	-	CASSVAINYQETQYF	TGTGCCAGCAGTGTGGCTATCAACTACCAAGAGACCCAGTACTTC
TRBV27	TRBJ2-7	TRBD2	-	CASSLSTSGYEQYF	TGTGCCAGCAGTTTGAGTACTAGCGGCTACGAGCAGTACTTC
TRBV9	TRBJ1-1	TRBD1	-	CASSPRDRINTEAFF	TGTGCCAGCAGCCCCCGGGACAGGATTAACACTGAAGCTTTCTTT
TRBV28	TRBJ1-2	-	few	CASSLVAPGGYTF	TGTGCCAGCAGTTTAGTGGCGCCGGGAGGCTACACCTTC
TRBV19	TRBJ1-5	TRBD1	few	CASSMAGGDSNQPQHF	TGTGCCAGTAGTATGGCAGGGGGTGATAGCAATCAGCCCCAGCATTTT
TRBV19	TRBJ2-1	-	once	CASSRGNEQFF	TGTGCCAGTAGTCGAGGCAATGAGCAGTTCTTC
TRBV10-3	TRBJ2-7	-	once	CAISEGFEGTYEQYF	TGTGCCATCAGTGAGGGCTTCGAGGGAACCTACGAGCAGTACTTC
TRBV10-3	TRBJ2-3	TRBD1	-	CATSLTGEQVTATQYF	TGTGCCACTTCCCTAACAGGGGAACAGGTCACCGCTACGCAGTATTTT
TRBV29-1	TRBJ2-1	-	-	CSVADNEQFF	TGCAGCGTTGCCGACAATGAGCAGTTCTTC
TRBV4-1	TRBJ2-2	-	-	CASSQEILRAGELFF	-
TRBV4-3	TRBJ1-5	-	-	CASSQVRWGACRPQHF	TGCGCCAGCAGCCAAGTGCGGTGGGGGGCGTGCAGGCCCCAGCATTTT
TRBV29-1	TRBJ2-7	TRBD2	-	CSVVSGAAYEQYF	TGCAGCGTTGTGAGCGGGGCGGCCTACGAGCAGTACTTC
TRBV27	TRBJ1-1	-	-	CASSLERSRLMNTEAFF	TGTGCCAGCAGTTTAGAAAGGTCTCGCCTCATGAACACTGAAGCTTTCTTT
TRBV15	TRBJ1-5	-	-	CATSREYNQPQHF	TGTGCCACCAGCAGAGAGTACAATCAGCCCCAGCATTTT
TRBV6-6	TRBJ2-7	TRBD1	-	CASSYATGTGAYEQYF	TGTGCCAGCAGTTACGCAACCGGGACAGGAGCCTACGAGCAGTACTTC
TRBV2	TRBJ2-1	-	-	CASSVLGVAEQFF	TGTGCCAGCAGTGTCTTAGGGGTGGCTGAGCAGTTCTTC
TRBV9	TRBJ2-1	TRBD2	-	CASSVRSGGYNEQFF	TGTGCCAGCAGCGTACGTAGCGGGGGTTACAATGAGCAGTTCTTC